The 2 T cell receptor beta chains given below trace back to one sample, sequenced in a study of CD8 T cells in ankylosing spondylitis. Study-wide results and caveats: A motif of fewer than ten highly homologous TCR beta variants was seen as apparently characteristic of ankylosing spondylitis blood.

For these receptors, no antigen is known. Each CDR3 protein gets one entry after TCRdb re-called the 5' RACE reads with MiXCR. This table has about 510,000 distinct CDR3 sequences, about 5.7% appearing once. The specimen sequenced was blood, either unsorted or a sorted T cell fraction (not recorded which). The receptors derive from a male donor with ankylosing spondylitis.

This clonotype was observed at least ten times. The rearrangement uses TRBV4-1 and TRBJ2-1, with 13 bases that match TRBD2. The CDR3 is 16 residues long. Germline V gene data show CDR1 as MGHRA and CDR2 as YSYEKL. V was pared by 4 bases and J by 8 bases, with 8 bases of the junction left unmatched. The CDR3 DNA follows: TGCGCCAGCAGCCCCCGGACTAGCGGGAGTGGGGATGAGCAGTTCTTC. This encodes CASSPRTSGSGDEQFF.

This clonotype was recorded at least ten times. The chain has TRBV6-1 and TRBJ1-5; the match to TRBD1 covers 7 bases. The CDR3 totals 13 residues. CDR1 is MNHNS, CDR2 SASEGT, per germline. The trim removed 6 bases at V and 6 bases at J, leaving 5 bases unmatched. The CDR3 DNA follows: TGTGCCAGCAGGCCCAGGGGGTTTCAGCCCCAGCATTTT. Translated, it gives CASRPRGFQPQHF.